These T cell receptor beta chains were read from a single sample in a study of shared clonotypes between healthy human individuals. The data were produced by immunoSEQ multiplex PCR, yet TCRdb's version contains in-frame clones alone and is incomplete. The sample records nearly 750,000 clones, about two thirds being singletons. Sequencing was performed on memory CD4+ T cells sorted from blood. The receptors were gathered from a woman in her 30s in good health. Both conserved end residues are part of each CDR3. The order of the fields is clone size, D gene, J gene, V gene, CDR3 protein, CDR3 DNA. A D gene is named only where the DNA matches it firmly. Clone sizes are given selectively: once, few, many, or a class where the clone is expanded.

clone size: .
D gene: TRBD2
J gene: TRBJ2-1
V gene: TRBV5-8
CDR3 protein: CASSLVAGVGNEQFF
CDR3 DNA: TGTGCCAGCAGCTTGGTAGCGGGAGTGGGCAATGAGCAGTTCTTC

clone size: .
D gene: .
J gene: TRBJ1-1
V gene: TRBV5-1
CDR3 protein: CASRAQNTEAFF
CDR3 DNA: TGCGCCAGCAGAGCACAGAACACTGAAGCTTTCTTT

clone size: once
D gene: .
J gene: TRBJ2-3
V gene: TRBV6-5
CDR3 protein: CASRAQGSDTQYF
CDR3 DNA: TGTGCCAGCAGGGCACAGGGCTCAGATACGCAGTATTTT

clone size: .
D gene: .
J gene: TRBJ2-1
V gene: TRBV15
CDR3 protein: CATSIWDFSRSYNEQFF
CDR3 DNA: TGTGCCACCAGCATCTGGGACTTTTCGCGCTCCTACAATGAGCAGTTCTTC

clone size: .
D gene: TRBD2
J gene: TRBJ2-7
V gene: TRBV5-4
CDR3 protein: CASSLTGTTSGRAPYEQYF
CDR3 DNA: TGTGCCAGCAGCTTGACCGGGACGACTAGCGGGAGGGCCCCCTACGAGCAGTACTTC

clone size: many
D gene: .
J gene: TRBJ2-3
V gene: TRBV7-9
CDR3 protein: CASSRDTSTDTQYF
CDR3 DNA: TGTGCCAGCAGCCGGGACACGAGCACAGATACGCAGTATTTT

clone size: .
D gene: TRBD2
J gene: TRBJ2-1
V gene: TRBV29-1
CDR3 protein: CSVVLAGVAYNEQFF
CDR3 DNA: TGCAGCGTTGTACTAGCGGGAGTAGCCTACAATGAGCAGTTCTTC

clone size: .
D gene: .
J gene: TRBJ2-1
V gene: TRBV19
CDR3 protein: CASSILGVNDEQFF
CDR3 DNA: TGTGCCAGTAGTATTCTAGGGGTTAACGATGAGCAGTTCTTC

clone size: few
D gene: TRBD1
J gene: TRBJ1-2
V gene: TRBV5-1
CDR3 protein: CASSWDRDYGYTF
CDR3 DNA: TGCGCCAGCAGCTGGGACAGAGACTATGGCTACACCTTC

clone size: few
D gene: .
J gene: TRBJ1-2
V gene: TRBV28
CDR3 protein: CASSRTSTNYGYTF
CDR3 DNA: TGTGCCAGCAGCCGTACATCTACTAACTATGGCTACACCTTC

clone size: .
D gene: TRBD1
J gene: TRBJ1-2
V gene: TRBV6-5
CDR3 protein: CATSRTGGYGYTF
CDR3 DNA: TGTGCCACCTCCCGGACAGGGGGCTATGGCTACACCTTC

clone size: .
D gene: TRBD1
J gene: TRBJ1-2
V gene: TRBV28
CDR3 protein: CASSLGLVSLSQQGVDYGYTF
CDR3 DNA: TGTGCCAGCAGTTTAGGTTTAGTGTCGCTTTCGCAACAGGGGGTAGACTATGGCTACACCTTC

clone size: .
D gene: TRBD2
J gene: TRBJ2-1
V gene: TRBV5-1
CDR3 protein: CASSSPGLAARNEQFF
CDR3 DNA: TGCGCCAGCAGCTCGCCGGGACTAGCAGCAAGGAATGAGCAGTTCTTC

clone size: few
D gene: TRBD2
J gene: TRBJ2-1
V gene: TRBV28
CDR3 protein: CANPRATTSGRANEQFF
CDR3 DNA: TGTGCTAACCCCCGGGCTACTACTAGCGGGAGGGCGAATGAGCAGTTCTTC

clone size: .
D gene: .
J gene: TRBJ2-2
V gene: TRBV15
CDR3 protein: CATSRDFAGLNTGELFF
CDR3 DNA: TGTGCCACCAGCAGAGATTTTGCGGGACTTAACACCGGGGAGCTGTTTTTT

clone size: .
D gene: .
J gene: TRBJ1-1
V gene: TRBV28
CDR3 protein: CASSLNPAQAFF
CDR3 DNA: TGTGCCAGCAGTTTAAATCCAGCACAAGCTTTCTTT

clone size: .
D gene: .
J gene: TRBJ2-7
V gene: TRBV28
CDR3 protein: CASSTAAGNHEQYF
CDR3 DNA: TGTGCCAGCAGTACAGCAGCGGGCAACCACGAGCAGTACTTC

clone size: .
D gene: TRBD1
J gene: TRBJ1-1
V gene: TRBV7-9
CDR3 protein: CASSSDRGTEAFF
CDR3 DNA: TGTGCCAGCAGCTCGGACAGGGGAACTGAAGCTTTCTTT

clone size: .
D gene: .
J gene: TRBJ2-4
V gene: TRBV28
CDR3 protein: CASCRGSAKNIQYF
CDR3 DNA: TGTGCCAGCTGTAGGGGCTCAGCCAAAAACATTCAGTACTTC

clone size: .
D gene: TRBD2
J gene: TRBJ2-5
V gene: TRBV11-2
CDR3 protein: CASSYRGDREETQYF
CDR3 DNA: TGTGCCAGCAGCTACCGGGGGGACCGAGAAGAGACCCAGTACTTC

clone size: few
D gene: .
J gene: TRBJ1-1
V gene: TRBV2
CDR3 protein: CASSPRVGNTEAFF
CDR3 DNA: TGTGCCAGCAGTCCCCGGGTGGGGAACACTGAAGCTTTCTTT

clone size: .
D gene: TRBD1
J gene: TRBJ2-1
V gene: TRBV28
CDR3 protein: CASRQDRVRHEQFF
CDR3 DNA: TGTGCCAGCAGACAGGACAGGGTTCGGCATGAGCAGTTCTTC

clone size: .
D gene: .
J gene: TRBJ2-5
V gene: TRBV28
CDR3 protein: CASSLSNTETQYF
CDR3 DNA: TGTGCCAGCAGTTTATCCAACACAGAGACCCAGTACTTC

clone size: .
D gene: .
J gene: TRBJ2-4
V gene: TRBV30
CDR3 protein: CAWSVRGADIQYF
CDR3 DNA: TGTGCCTGGAGTGTAAGAGGGGCGGACATTCAGTACTTC

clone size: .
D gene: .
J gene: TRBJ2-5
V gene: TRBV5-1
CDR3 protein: CASSSMTAEETQYF
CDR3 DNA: TGCGCCAGCAGCTCGATGACCGCGGAAGAGACCCAGTACTTC

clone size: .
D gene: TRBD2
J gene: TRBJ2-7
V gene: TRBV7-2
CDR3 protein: CASSSLAANSYEQYF
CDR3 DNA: TGTGCCAGCAGCTCGCTAGCGGCCAACTCCTACGAGCAGTACTTC

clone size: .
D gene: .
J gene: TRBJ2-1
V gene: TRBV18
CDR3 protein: CASSPDLNEQFF
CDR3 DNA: TGTGCCAGCTCACCCGACCTCAATGAGCAGTTCTTC

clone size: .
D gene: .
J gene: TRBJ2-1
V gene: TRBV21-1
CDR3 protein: CASSKAFRGYEQFF
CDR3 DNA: TGTGCCAGCAGCAAAGCTTTTCGGGGATACGAGCAGTTCTTC

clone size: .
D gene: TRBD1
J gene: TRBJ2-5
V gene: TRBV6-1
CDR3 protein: CASSEQGVREQYF
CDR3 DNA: TGTGCCAGCAGTGAACAGGGGGTGAGGGAGCAGTACTTC

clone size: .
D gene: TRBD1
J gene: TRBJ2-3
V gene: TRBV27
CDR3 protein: CASRNRGGGADTQYF
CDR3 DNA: TGTGCCAGCAGAAACAGGGGTGGGGGAGCAGATACGCAGTATTTT

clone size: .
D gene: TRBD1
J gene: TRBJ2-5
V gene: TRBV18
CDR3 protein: CASSPERDRVIETQYF
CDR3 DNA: TGTGCCAGCTCACCAGAAAGAGACAGGGTCATAGAGACCCAGTACTTC

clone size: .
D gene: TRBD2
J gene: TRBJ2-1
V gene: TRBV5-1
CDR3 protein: CASSVGLARNEQFF
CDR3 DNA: TGCGCCAGCAGCGTGGGACTAGCTCGCAATGAGCAGTTCTTC

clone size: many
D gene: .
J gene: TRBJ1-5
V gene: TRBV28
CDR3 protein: CASSRSYQYSNQPQHF
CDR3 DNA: TGTGCCAGCAGTCGCTCCTACCAATATAGCAATCAGCCCCAGCATTTT

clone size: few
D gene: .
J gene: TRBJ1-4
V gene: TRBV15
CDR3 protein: CATSPDTSNEKLFF
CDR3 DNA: TGTGCCACCAGCCCGGACACATCTAATGAAAAACTGTTTTTT

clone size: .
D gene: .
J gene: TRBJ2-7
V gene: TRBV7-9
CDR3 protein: CASSSGGRRSSYEQYF
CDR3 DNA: TGTGCCAGCAGCTCCGGGGGACGGAGGAGCTCCTACGAGCAGTACTTC

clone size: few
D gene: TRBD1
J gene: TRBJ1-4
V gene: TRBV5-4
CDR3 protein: CASSSSRDRANEKLFF
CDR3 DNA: TGTGCCAGCAGCTCGAGTCGGGACAGAGCAAATGAAAAACTGTTTTTT

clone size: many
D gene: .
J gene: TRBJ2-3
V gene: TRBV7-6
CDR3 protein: CASSWGSSSTDTQYF
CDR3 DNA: TGTGCCAGCAGCTGGGGCTCTAGCAGCACAGATACGCAGTATTTT

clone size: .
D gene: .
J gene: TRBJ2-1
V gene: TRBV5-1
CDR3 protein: CASSLAGSGEQFF
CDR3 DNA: TGCGCCAGCAGCTTGGCCGGGAGCGGCGAGCAGTTCTTC